Listed below are T cell receptor beta chains from one sample, sequenced in a study of blood T cell repertoires in COVID-19. Only in-frame clones appear in the TCRdb table, and some are missing; sequencing was by immunoSEQ multiplex PCR. There are 150,000 to 200,000 clones in the sample; around 90% occur only once, and roughly 4.7% lies in the top ten. The sample was peripheral blood. Every receptor here comes from a human donor in a cohort sampled during active COVID-19. Each CDR3 is given with its conserved first and last residue. Fields, in order: clone size, J gene, V gene, D gene, CDR3 protein, CDR3 DNA. D genes are given only for firm matches. Only part of the rows carry a size: once, few, many, or a class if the clone is expanded.

clone_size: .; j_call: TRBJ2-1; v_call: TRBV10-3; d_call: .; cdr3_aa: CASSGGSSYNEQFF; cdr3_nt: TGTGCCAGCTCCGGGGGAAGCTCCTACAATGAGCAGTTCTTC
clone_size: .; j_call: TRBJ2-1; v_call: TRBV27; d_call: TRBD2; cdr3_aa: CASSLIAGSSYNEQFF; cdr3_nt: TGTGCCAGCAGTTTGATAGCGGGTAGCTCCTACAATGAGCAGTTCTTC
clone_size: .; j_call: TRBJ2-7; v_call: TRBV6-2/TRBV6-3; d_call: .; cdr3_aa: CASSYFGYGLSSYEQYF; cdr3_nt: TGTGCCAGCAGTTACTTTGGGTATGGACTCAGCTCCTACGAGCAGTACTTC
clone_size: .; j_call: TRBJ2-5; v_call: TRBV4-2; d_call: TRBD2; cdr3_aa: CASSQASLAGQETQYF; cdr3_nt: TGTGCCAGCAGCCAAGCTAGCCTAGCGGGGCAAGAGACCCAGTACTTC
clone_size: .; j_call: TRBJ2-1; v_call: TRBV7-9; d_call: .; cdr3_aa: CASSFGRDNEQFF; cdr3_nt: TGTGCCAGCAGCTTCGGCAGGGACAATGAGCAGTTCTTC
clone_size: once; j_call: TRBJ2-2; v_call: TRBV9; d_call: TRBD1; cdr3_aa: CASEGQGDTGELFF; cdr3_nt: TGTGCCAGCGAGGGACAGGGGGACACCGGGGAGCTGTTTTTT
clone_size: .; j_call: TRBJ1-2; v_call: TRBV5-6; d_call: .; cdr3_aa: CASSLDRGYTF; cdr3_nt: TGTGCCAGCAGCTTGGACAGGGGCTACACCTTC
clone_size: .; j_call: TRBJ2-7; v_call: TRBV20-1; d_call: TRBD2; cdr3_aa: CSASHLISGRLGEQYF; cdr3_nt: TGCAGTGCTAGTCACCTGATTAGCGGGAGGTTGGGAGAGCAGTACTTC
clone_size: .; j_call: TRBJ2-3; v_call: TRBV5-1; d_call: TRBD2; cdr3_aa: CASSWSPGLAGESSTDTQYF; cdr3_nt: TGCGCCAGCAGTTGGAGCCCGGGACTAGCGGGAGAGTCGAGCACAGATACGCAGTATTTT
clone_size: .; j_call: TRBJ2-3; v_call: TRBV6-5; d_call: TRBD1; cdr3_aa: CASSPGTGLSDTQYF; cdr3_nt: TGTGCCAGCAGTCCCGGGACAGGGTTATCAGATACGCAGTATTTT
clone_size: once; j_call: TRBJ2-3; v_call: TRBV28; d_call: TRBD2; cdr3_aa: CASSLGTSRTTDTQYF; cdr3_nt: TGTGCCAGCAGTTTAGGGACTAGCAGAACCACAGATACGCAGTATTTT
clone_size: few; j_call: TRBJ1-4; v_call: TRBV5-1; d_call: TRBD1; cdr3_aa: CASSLFGTGATNEKLFF; cdr3_nt: TGCGCCAGCAGCTTGTTCGGGACAGGGGCAACTAATGAAAAACTGTTTTTT
clone_size: .; j_call: TRBJ2-5; v_call: TRBV27; d_call: TRBD2; cdr3_aa: CASSLTSLLAGGQETQYF; cdr3_nt: TGTGCCAGCAGTTTAACCTCCCTACTAGCGGGAGGGCAAGAGACCCAGTACTTC
clone_size: .; j_call: TRBJ2-1; v_call: TRBV4-3; d_call: TRBD2; cdr3_aa: CASSHRTGGVLWQFF; cdr3_nt: TGCGCCAGCAGCCATCGAACGGGGGGGGTCTTGTGGCAGTTCTTC
clone_size: .; j_call: TRBJ1-1; v_call: TRBV18; d_call: .; cdr3_aa: CASSPNEKNTEAFF; cdr3_nt: TGTGCCAGCTCACCAAATGAGAAGAACACTGAAGCTTTCTTT
clone_size: .; j_call: TRBJ1-2; v_call: TRBV10-3; d_call: TRBD1; cdr3_aa: CAIKAGGEGNYGYTF; cdr3_nt: TGTGCCATCAAGGCAGGGGGCGAAGGTAACTATGGCTACACCTTC
clone_size: .; j_call: TRBJ1-1; v_call: TRBV7-9; d_call: .; cdr3_aa: CASSLGQMNTEAFF; cdr3_nt: TGTGCCAGCAGCTTAGGACAAATGAACACTGAAGCTTTCTTT
clone_size: .; j_call: TRBJ1-6; v_call: TRBV9; d_call: TRBD1; cdr3_aa: CASSSGGADSPLHF; cdr3_nt: TGTGCCAGCAGCTCAGGGGGCGCTGATTCACCCCTCCACTTT